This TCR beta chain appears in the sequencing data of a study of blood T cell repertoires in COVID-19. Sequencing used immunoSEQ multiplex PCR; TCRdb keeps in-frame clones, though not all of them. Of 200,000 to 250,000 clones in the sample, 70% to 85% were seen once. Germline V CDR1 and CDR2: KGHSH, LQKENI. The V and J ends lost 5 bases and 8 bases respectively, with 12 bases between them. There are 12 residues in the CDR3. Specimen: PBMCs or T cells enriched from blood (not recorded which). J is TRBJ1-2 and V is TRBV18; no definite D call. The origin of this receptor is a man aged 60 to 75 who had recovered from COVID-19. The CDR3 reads CASSTTEGGYTF. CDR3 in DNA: TGTGCCAGCTCAACGACCGAGGGAGGCTACACCTTC. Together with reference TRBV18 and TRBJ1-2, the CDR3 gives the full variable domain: NAGVMQNPRHLVRRRGQEARLRCSPMKGHSHVYWYRQLPEEGLKFMVYLQKENIIDESGMPKERFSAEFPKEGPSILRIQQVVRGDSAAYFCASSTTEGGYTFGSGTRLTVV.